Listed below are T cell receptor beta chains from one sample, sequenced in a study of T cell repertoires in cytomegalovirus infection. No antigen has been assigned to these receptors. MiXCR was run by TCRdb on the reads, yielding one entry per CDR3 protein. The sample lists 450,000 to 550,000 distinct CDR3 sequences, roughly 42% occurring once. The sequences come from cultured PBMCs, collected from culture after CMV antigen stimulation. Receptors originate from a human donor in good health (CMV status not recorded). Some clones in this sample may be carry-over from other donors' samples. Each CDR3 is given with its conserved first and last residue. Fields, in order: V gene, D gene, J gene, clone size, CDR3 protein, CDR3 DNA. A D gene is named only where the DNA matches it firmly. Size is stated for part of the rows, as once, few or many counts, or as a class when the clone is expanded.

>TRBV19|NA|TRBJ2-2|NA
CASRAGFGELFF
TGTGCCAGTAGAGCAGGGTTCGGGGAGCTGTTTTTT
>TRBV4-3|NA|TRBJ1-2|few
CASSQSGGGGYGYTF
TGCGCCAGCAGCCAATCGGGAGGGGGTGGCTATGGCTACACCTTC
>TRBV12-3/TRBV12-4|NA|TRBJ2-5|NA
CASSLRRSETQYF
TGTGCCAGCAGTTTAAGAAGGTCGGAGACCCAGTACTTC
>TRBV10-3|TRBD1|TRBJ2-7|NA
CAIRSDRGRGEQYF
TGTGCCATCAGAAGCGACAGGGGGCGAGGCGAGCAGTACTTC
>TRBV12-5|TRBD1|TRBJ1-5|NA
CASGLTSRQGFKRNQPQHF
TGTGCTAGTGGTCTAACCAGTCGACAGGGTTTTAAACGCAATCAGCCCCAGCATTTT
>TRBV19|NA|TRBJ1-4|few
CASRRTATNEKLFF
TGTGCCAGTCGACGGACGGCAACTAATGAAAAACTGTTTTTT
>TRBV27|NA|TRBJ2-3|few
CASSQAGTDTQYF
TGTGCCAGCAGTCAGGCCGGAACAGATACGCAGTATTTT
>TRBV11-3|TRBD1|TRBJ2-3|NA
CASSRGTGPLRTDTQYF
TGTGCCAGCAGCCGCGGGACAGGGCCCCTCCGCACAGATACGCAGTATTTT
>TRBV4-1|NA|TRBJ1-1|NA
CASSQMRAWGTEAFF
TGCGCCAGCAGCCAAATGCGGGCCTGGGGAACTGAAGCTTTCTTT
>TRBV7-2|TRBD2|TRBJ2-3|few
CASSFGLVGVDTQYF
TGTGCCAGCAGCTTTGGACTAGTCGGTGTAGATACGCAGTATTTT
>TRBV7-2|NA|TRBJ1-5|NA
CASSLVRDPPQHF
TGTGCCAGCAGCTTAGTACGGGATCCGCCCCAGCATTTT
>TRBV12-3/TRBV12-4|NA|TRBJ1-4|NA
CASSPQGRATNEKLFF
TGTGCCAGCAGCCCACAGGGCCGTGCAACTAATGAAAAACTGTTTTTT
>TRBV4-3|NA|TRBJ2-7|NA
CASSQDRGLVPLDF
TGCGCCAGCAGCCAAGATCGGGGGTTGGTGCCTTTGGACTTC
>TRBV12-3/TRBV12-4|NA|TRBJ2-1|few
CASSFAGRINEQFF
TGTGCCAGCAGTTTTGCGGGAAGAATCAATGAGCAGTTCTTC
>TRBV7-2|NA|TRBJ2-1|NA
CASSLSQGYNEQFF
TGTGCCAGCAGCTTAAGTCAGGGTTACAATGAGCAGTTCTTC
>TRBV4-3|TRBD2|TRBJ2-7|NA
CASSQRLAGFSYEQYF
TGCGCCAGCAGCCAACGACTAGCGGGCTTCTCCTACGAGCAGTACTTC
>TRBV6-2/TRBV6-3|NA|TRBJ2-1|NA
CASSFRDGGYNEQFF
TGTGCCAGCAGTTTCCGTGACGGGGGATACAATGAGCAGTTCTTC
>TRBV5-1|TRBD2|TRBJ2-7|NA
CASSYTSGVYEQYF
TGCGCCAGCAGCTATACTAGCGGGGTCTACGAGCAGTACTTC
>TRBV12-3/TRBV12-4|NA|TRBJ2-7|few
CASSPGRPPLYF
TGTGCCAGCAGCCCCGGACGTCCTCCCCTCTACTTC
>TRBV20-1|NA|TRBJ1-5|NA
CSARDPAGYNQPQHF
TGCAGTGCTAGAGATCCCGCCGGATACAATCAGCCCCAGCATTTT
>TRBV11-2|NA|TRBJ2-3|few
CASTPEPPDTQYF
TGTGCCAGCACCCCGGAGCCTCCAGATACGCAGTATTTT
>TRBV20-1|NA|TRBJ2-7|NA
CSARAPGGSEQYF
TGCAGTGCTAGAGCTCCAGGAGGGAGCGAGCAGTACTTC
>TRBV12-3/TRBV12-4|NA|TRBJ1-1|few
CASSLVGGGSNPIF
NA